These 23 T cell receptor beta chains were sequenced from one sample in a study of Ad26.COV2.S vaccination and SARS-CoV-2 variants. Treatment reported: some 19 received Ad26.COV2.S at low or high dose, single or two shots; 5 received placebo; per-sample allocation not given. At day 63 after the first vaccine or placebo injection, samples were drawn. Only in-frame clones appear in the TCRdb table, and some are missing; sequencing was by immunoSEQ multiplex PCR. This table has about 350,000 clones, 88% appearing once. Specimen: peripheral blood, collected in a trial of Ad26.COV2.S vaccine versus placebo. The receptors originated from a person aged 18 to 59 who received the Ad26.COV2.S COVID-19 vaccine or a placebo.

The chain recombines TRBV29-1 with TRBJ1-2; perhaps TRBD1 as D (5 bases). Germline V gene data show CDR1 as SQVTM and CDR2 as ANQGSEA. Trimming pared 1 base from V and 5 bases from J, leaving 26 bases between. The CDR3 consists of 18 residues. CDR3 sequence: CSVEGRPSKGILRYGYTF. The CDR3 region has the DNA TGCAGCGTTGAAGGCCGACCTAGTAAGGGGATCCTCCGATATGGCTACACCTTC.

J is TRBJ1-6 and V is TRBV7-8, with 11 nucleotides matching TRBD1. The CDR3 has 18 residues. Per the germline V gene, CDR1 is SGHVS and CDR2 is FQNEAQ. Unmatched junction bases numbered 9, after V lost 4 bases and J lost 4 bases. CDR3 loop: CASSSKRDRGDYNSPLHF. Here the CDR3 DNA reads TGTGCCAGCAGCTCAAAACGGGACAGGGGGGATTATAATTCACCCCTCCACTTT.

The chain couples TRBV9 to TRBJ2-2, with TRBD1 as a possible D gene (6 bases). The CDR3 spans 15 residues. Between the trimmed V and J ends, which lost 7 bases and 6 bases, there was a span of 19 bases. Germline lookup yields CDR1 SGDLS and CDR2 YYNGEE. The CDR3 loop is CASQRNTYRAGELFF. CDR3 nucleotide sequence: TGTGCCAGCCAGCGTAACACGTACAGGGCCGGGGAGCTGTTTTTT.

The CDR3: CASRKEGEGEAFF. As DNA, the CDR3 is TGTGCCAGCAGAAAAGAAGGGGAAGGTGAAGCTTTCTTT. J is TRBJ1-1 and V is TRBV2; D is possibly TRBD1 (5 bases). The V gene's germline CDR1 is SNHLY and CDR2 FYNNEI. Trimming pared 6 bases from V and 7 bases from J, leaving 15 bases between. CDR3 length equals 13 residues.

The chain has TRBV15 and TRBJ1-6; the D is unclear. The length of the CDR3 is 14 residues. Trimming took 5 bases from V and 6 from J, leaving 11 bases between them. Per the germline V gene, CDR1 is LNHNV and CDR2 is YYDKDF (reference sequence). The CDR3, as DNA: TGTGCCACCAGCTTGCGACGGATTAATTCACCCCTCCACTTT. It translates to CATSLRRINSPLHF.

This chain connects TRBV7-9 to TRBJ2-1; no reliable D call. The germline V and J ends were trimmed by 1 base and 6 bases, with 7 bases remaining between them. The CDR3 is made up of 13 amino acids. CDR1 is SEHNR and CDR2 is FQNEAQ in the germline V gene (reference sequence). CDR3 in DNA: TGTGCCAGCAGCTTAGTCGTCGTCAATGAGCAGTTCTTC. It encodes CASSLVVVNEQFF.

The chain joins TRBV28 to TRBJ1-1; no reliable D call. The germline V gene has CDR1 MDHEN and CDR2 SYDVKM. The CDR3 is 13 amino acids. V was trimmed by 6 bases and J by 6 bases, leaving 14 bases between them. The CDR3 loop is CASSPPVRAEAFF. DNA of the CDR3: TGTGCCAGCAGCCCCCCTGTTCGGGCTGAAGCTTTCTTT.

The genes are TRBV11-3 and TRBJ2-7; D remains unclear. CDR1 SGHNT and CDR2 YENEEA come from the germline V gene. The CDR3 is 13 amino acids. V was shortened by 5 bases and J by 3 bases, with 11 bases between the two germline ends. CDR3 in DNA: TGTGCCAGCAGCCCCCACACCGTCTACGAGCAGTACTTC. The encoded protein is CASSPHTVYEQYF. Complete variable domain (other parts from reference TRBV11-3 and TRBJ2-7): EAGVVQSPRYKIIEKKQPVAFWCNPISGHNTLYWYLQNLGQGPELLIRYENEEAVDDSQLPKDRFSAERLKGVDSTLKIQPAELGDSAVYLCASSPHTVYEQYFGPGTRLTVT.

This chain joins TRBV10-3 and TRBJ1-1; TRBD1 is a possible D gene (5 bases). The CDR3 is 14 amino acids. The germline V gene encodes CDR1 ENHRY and CDR2 SYGVKD. Between the trimmed V and J ends, which lost 4 bases and 1 base, there was a span of 10 bases. CDR3 sequence (DNA): TGTGCCATCAGTGCCAGGACACAGAACACTGAAGCTTTCTTT. The encoded protein is CAISARTQNTEAFF.

The chain carries TRBV7-9 and TRBJ1-4; D call uncertain. CDR1 SEHNR and CDR2 FQNEAQ come from the germline V gene (reference sequence). V was cut by 2 bases and J by 4 bases, with 5 bases left in between. CDR3 size: 13 residues. In nucleotides, the CDR3 is TGTGCCAGCAGCTTACAGATTAATGAAAAACTGTTTTTT. Its protein is CASSLQINEKLFF.

A single count supports this clone. This sequence joins TRBV19 and TRBJ2-5; TRBD2 matches at 10 bases. The CDR3 length is 14 residues. Germline V CDR1 and CDR2: LNHDA, SQIVND (reference sequence). J gave up 4 bases and V 7 bases, and 6 bases lay outside the gene matches. CDR3 loop: CASTPAGGGETQYF. The CDR3 nucleotides read TGTGCCAGTACCCCAGCGGGAGGGGGAGAGACCCAGTACTTC.

V usage is TRBV28 and J usage is TRBJ2-7; 8 nucleotides align to TRBD1. This CDR3 is built from 16 residues. The germline V gene has CDR1 MDHEN and CDR2 SYDVKM. The V gene end was trimmed by 2 bases and the J gene end by 1 base; junction bases not matched to a gene: 7. The CDR3 nucleotides read TGTGCCAGCAGTTTAGGCGGACAGGGTTATTCCTACGAGCAGTACTTC. This gives the protein CASSLGGQGYSYEQYF. Based on the CDR3 plus reference TRBV28 and TRBJ2-7, the full variable domain is DVKVTQSSRYLVKRTGEKVFLECVQDMDHENMFWYRQDPGLGLRLIYFSYDVKMKEKGDIPEGYSVSREKKERFSLILESASTNQTSMYLCASSLGGQGYSYEQYFGPGTRLTVT.

The chain uses TRBV5-4 and TRBJ2-6, with 8 bases aligning to TRBD1. The CDR3 is made up of 17 amino acids. The germline V gene encodes CDR1 SGHNT and CDR2 YYREEE (reference sequence). Losses at the gene ends were 1 base for V and 0 bases for J; bases not matched to a gene: 3. CDR3 residues: CASSLPTGGSGANVLTF. The CDR3 nucleotides are TGTGCCAGCAGCTTGCCCACAGGGGGCTCTGGGGCCAACGTCCTGACTTTC. The full variable domain, with the rest looked up from reference TRBV5-4 and TRBJ2-6, is ETGVTQSPTHLIKTRGQQVTLRCSSQSGHNTVSWYQQALGQGPQFIFQYYREEENGRGNFPPRFSGLQFPNYSSELNVNALELDDSALYLCASSLPTGGSGANVLTFGAGSRLTVL.

The sample holds a few counts of this clone. The chain is built from TRBV30 and TRBJ1-4, with a weak D call TRBD1 (5 bases). The V gene's germline CDR1 is GTSNPN and CDR2 SVGIG (reference sequence). V lost 2 bases to trimming and J lost 10 bases, with 8 bases between them. CDR3 length: 11 amino acids. The chain's CDR3 is CAWSSGGKLFF. The CDR3, as DNA: TGTGCCTGGAGTTCGGGGGGAAAACTGTTTTTT.

This clone was observed a single time. The CDR3 spells CASSDISSNEQFF. The CDR3 region has the DNA TGTGCCAGCAGCGATATTAGTTCCAATGAGCAGTTCTTC. This chain links TRBV9 with TRBJ2-1; no firm D call. Germline assignment: CDR1 SGDLS and CDR2 YYNGEE. The V gene lost 3 bases and the J gene lost 6 bases, with 10 bases spanning the gap. The CDR3 covers 13 residues.

This chain uses TRBV12-5 with TRBJ2-5; possibly TRBD1 for D (6 bases). Trimming took off 5 bases at V and 5 bases at J, with 9 bases between the two ends. Per the germline V gene, CDR1 is LGHNT and CDR2 is FRNRAP. The length of the CDR3 is 12 residues. The CDR3 region is CASGNRAETQYF. The CDR3 DNA is TGTGCTAGTGGTAACAGGGCGGAGACCCAGTACTTC.

The genes are TRBV3-1 (or the pseudogene TRBV3-2) and TRBJ1-5, with TRBD1 matching 8 bases. CDR1 is LGHDT and CDR2 is YNNKEL in the germline V gene (reference sequence). The V segment lost 0 bases and the J segment 6 bases; nucleotides outside the gene matches: 16. CDR3 length: 19 residues. CDR3 residues: CASSQDWAGGNEIVQPQHF. As DNA, the CDR3 is TGTGCCAGCAGCCAAGATTGGGCAGGGGGCAATGAGATCGTTCAGCCCCAGCATTTT.

This clone has only a few counts. The chain has TRBV9 and TRBJ2-2; possible D gene TRBD2, 6 bases. The germline V gene encodes CDR1 SGDLS and CDR2 YYNGEE. Trimming shortened V by 0 bases and J by 8 bases, and 17 bases separated the two germline ends. This CDR3 spans 16 amino acids. CDR3 loop: CASSVAPPEGRGELFF. The CDR3, as DNA: TGTGCCAGCAGCGTAGCCCCCCCGGAGGGGCGAGGGGAGCTGTTTTTT.

The rearrangement joins TRBV5-1 to TRBJ1-1; 9 bases agree with TRBD1. This CDR3 is 15 amino acids long. Germline CDR1 is SGHRS and CDR2 is YFSETQ. Trimming at V came to 1 base and at J to 7 bases, leaving 8 bases not matched to a gene. CDR3 coding DNA: TGCGCCAGCAGCTTGTGGGGGCGGGACAGGGATGAAGCTTTCTTT. It specifies CASSLWGRDRDEAFF.

V is TRBV7-3 and J is TRBJ2-7, with unresolved D. This CDR3 has 14 amino acids. The germline V gene has CDR1 SGHTA and CDR2 FQGTGA. The germline V and J ends were trimmed by 2 bases and 3 bases, with 11 bases remaining between them. CDR3: CASSLERMNYEQYF. For the CDR3, the DNA is TGTGCCAGCAGCTTAGAACGGATGAACTACGAGCAGTACTTC.

The rearrangement joins TRBV6-6 to TRBJ1-5; 7 bases align to TRBD1. This CDR3 region has 16 residues. With V trimmed by 5 bases and J by 7 bases, 14 bases remained unmatched. Germline V gives CDR1 MNHNY, CDR2 SVGAGI (reference sequence). The CDR3: CASSIEVGTAGQPQHF. The DNA of the CDR3 is TGTGCCAGCAGTATTGAAGTAGGGACAGCGGGACAGCCCCAGCATTTT.

The chain is built from TRBV9 and TRBJ2-5, with D tentatively TRBD1 or TRBD2 (6 bases each). In germline, CDR1 is SGDLS, CDR2 YYNGEE. The CDR3 covers 16 residues. Deletions cut 2 bases from V and 0 bases from J, with 14 bases between. The CDR3 protein is CASSVGGRLYQETQYF. The CDR3 DNA sequence: TGTGCCAGCAGCGTCGGGGGCCGTCTGTACCAAGAGACCCAGTACTTC.

The CDR3 protein is CASSAPTSGSSIGELFF. DNA of the CDR3: TGCGCCAGCAGCGCACCGACTAGCGGGAGTTCGATTGGGGAGCTGTTTTTT. V usage is TRBV5-1 and J usage is TRBJ2-2; 12 bases align to TRBD2. This CDR3 is built from 17 residues. The germline gives CDR1 SGHRS, CDR2 YFSETQ. After removal of 4 bases from V and 8 bases from J, the junction contained 12 bases not matched to a gene.